The next 16 T cell receptor beta chains were all read from a single sample in a study of regulatory T cells in long-lasting Graves disease. Time point defined: newly diagnosed GD, antithyroid drugs for less than 3 months. Scientists built the TCR library using RNA that was extracted from PBMCs. Building of the TCR beta libraries involved iRepertoire HTBI primers and Arm-PCR of CDR3 regions. TCRdb re-derived calls from the multiplex PCR reads in MiXCR, one entry per CDR3 protein. The table has about 400,000 distinct CDR3 sequences, 15% to 19% seen once. The specimen comprised peripheral blood mononuclear cells (PBMCs), sampled at new diagnosis, from a patient treated with antithyroid drugs. The receptors were gathered from a female donor with Graves disease.

This clonotype was counted only a few times. V gene TRBV11-1 combines with J gene TRBJ1-6, with unresolved D. This CDR3 spans 18 amino acids. V lost 5 bases to trimming and J lost 8 bases, with 25 bases between them. Germline V gene sequence: CDR1 SGHAT, CDR2 FQDESV (reference sequence). As DNA, the CDR3 is TGTGCCAGCAGCAGCCAAAGCCTAGGGTTGGGCGCCTATTCACCCCTCCACTTT. This sequence encodes CASSSQSLGLGAYSPLHF.

Ten or more counts support this clonotype. This chain links TRBV12-3 or TRBV12-4 with TRBJ2-1, with D perhaps matching TRBD2 (5 bases). Trimming shortened V by 5 bases and J by 9 bases, and 14 bases separated the two germline ends. The CDR3 spans 13 residues. CDR3 protein: CASSVTSSVEQFF. The CDR3 coding sequence is TGTGCCAGCAGTGTAACTAGTTCGGTTGAGCAGTTCTTC.

This clonotype has ten or more counts. The rearrangement uses TRBV29-1 and TRBJ2-1, with 14 bases aligning to TRBD2. The trim removed 6 bases at V and 1 base at J, leaving 8 bases unmatched. Germline-derived CDR1 and CDR2 are SQVTM and ANQGSEA. This CDR3 spans 17 amino acids. CDR3 DNA sequence: TGCAGCGTAATCGGACTAGCGGGGGGTCGGTCCTACAATGAGCAGTTCTTC. Protein product: CSVIGLAGGRSYNEQFF.

This rearrangement joins TRBV10-3 to TRBJ1-4; D possibly corresponds to TRBD1 (5 bases). The CDR3 runs to 15 residues. Germline V gene lookup returns CDR1 ENHRY and CDR2 SYGVKD. V was clipped by 2 bases and J by 5 bases, with 12 bases between them. In DNA form, the CDR3 reads TGTGCCATCAGTGAGGGGTCGGGGGAAAATGAAAAACTGTTTTTT. Translation gives CAISEGSGENEKLFF.

There are many counts of this clonotype. This chain uses TRBV6-2 or TRBV6-3 with TRBJ1-5, with D perhaps TRBD1 (5 bases). The CDR3 extends over 14 amino acids. With 7 bases removed from V and 1 base from J, the gap between germline ends came to 11 bases. Germline lookup yields CDR1 MNHEY and CDR2 SVGEGT. The CDR3 loop reads CASTRGNSNQPQHF. Written as DNA, the CDR3 is TGTGCCAGCACGCGGGGGAACAGCAATCAGCCCCAGCATTTT.

Ten or more counts support this clonotype. DNA of the CDR3: TGTGCCAGCCGAATCGGGGGGAGGGATACGCAGTATTTT. Its translation: CASRIGGRDTQYF. The rearrangement uses TRBV28 and TRBJ2-3; the match to TRBD2 covers 7 bases. This CDR3 comprises 13 residues. In germline, CDR1 is MDHEN, CDR2 SYDVKM. V shed 8 bases and J 6 bases; nucleotides not matched to a gene: 8.

This clonotype was found many times. The V gene is TRBV7-9, the J gene TRBJ2-7; 8 positions match TRBD1. The trim removed 4 bases at V and 2 bases at J, leaving 7 bases unmatched. Germline assignment: CDR1 SEHNR and CDR2 FQNEAQ (reference sequence). This CDR3 is built from 15 residues. CDR3 in DNA: TGTGCCAGCAGCTCGCTGGACAGGGCCCCCTACGAGCAGTACTTC. Translation gives CASSSLDRAPYEQYF.

This clonotype was observed at least ten times. V gene TRBV7-2 combines with J gene TRBJ2-1; 8 bases map to TRBD2. Germline V gene data show CDR1 as SGHTA and CDR2 as FQGNSA. V lost 5 bases and J lost 8; bases outside the gene matches: 14. The CDR3 runs to 16 residues. The CDR3 nucleotides read TGTGCCAGCAGCCCCACCGGGCTAGCGGGCGTAGATGAGCAGTTCTTC. Protein: CASSPTGLAGVDEQFF.

This clonotype has at least ten counts. This sequence joins TRBV14 and TRBJ2-7, with 10 positions matching TRBD2. Trimming removed 1 base from V and 5 bases from J; junction bases left unmatched: 14. Looked up from germline, CDR1 is SGHDN and CDR2 is FVKESK. The CDR3 is 18 amino acids. The CDR3 is CASSQAGDGLAVGHEQYF. DNA for the CDR3: TGTGCCAGCAGCCAAGCCGGGGACGGACTAGCGGTCGGACACGAGCAGTACTTC. The full variable domain, rest sourced from reference TRBV14 and TRBJ2-7, is EAGVTQFPSHSVIEKGQTVTLRCDPISGHDNLYWYRRVMGKEIKFLLHFVKESKQDESGMPNNRFLAERTGGTYSTLKVQPAELEDSGVYFCASSQAGDGLAVGHEQYFGPGTRLTVT.

This clonotype was picked up many times. The chain carries TRBV7-9 and TRBJ1-1, with D hard to call. The CDR3 has 13 residues. Germline values: CDR1 SEHNR, CDR2 FQNEAQ (reference sequence). V was trimmed by 6 bases and J by 3 bases, leaving 11 bases between them. The CDR3 coding sequence is TGTGCCAGCAGGAGAACTTTGGACACTGAAGCTTTCTTT. This encodes CASRRTLDTEAFF.

The V call is TRBV20-1, the J call TRBJ2-3; 9 nucleotides line up with TRBD2. The germline CDR1 and CDR2 sequences are DFQATT and SNEGSKA (reference sequence). The ends lost 2 bases at V and 2 bases at J; junction bases unmatched: 8. This CDR3 spans 16 amino acids. CDR3 sequence: CSARLTTSGHTDTQYF. DNA for the CDR3: TGCAGTGCTAGACTGACGACTAGCGGACACACAGATACGCAGTATTTT.

The rearrangement uses TRBV27 and TRBJ2-7; TRBD2 agrees at 8 bases. V was clipped by 3 bases and J by 2 bases; unmatched bases: 6. Germline V gene data show CDR1 as MNHEY and CDR2 as SMNVEV (reference sequence). The CDR3 loop spans 15 amino acids. The CDR3 loop is CASSFAGGSTYEQYF. The CDR3 nucleotides are TGTGCCAGCAGTTTTGCGGGAGGTAGCACCTACGAGCAGTACTTC.

This clonotype was seen at least ten times. The rearrangement joins TRBV7-3 to TRBJ2-3; D is possibly TRBD1 (5 bases). This CDR3 contains 13 residues. CDR1 SGHTA and CDR2 FQGTGA come from the germline V gene. V shed 5 bases and J shed 5 bases, with 11 bases lying between them. CDR3 region: CASSLETEDTQYF. The CDR3, as DNA: TGTGCCAGCAGCCTCGAGACAGAAGATACGCAGTATTTT.

This clonotype was recorded at least ten times. This chain joins TRBV10-3 and TRBJ1-5; D not certain. V was shortened by 6 bases and J by 0 bases, with 9 bases between the two germline ends. Germline CDR1 reads ENHRY; CDR2 reads SYGVKD. This CDR3 is built from 14 residues. In nucleotides, the CDR3 is TGTGCCATCAGCTTGGGAGTTAGCAATCAGCCCCAGCATTTT. This sequence encodes CAISLGVSNQPQHF.

The chain carries TRBV10-3 and TRBJ2-1; D is tentatively TRBD1 or TRBD2 (5 bases each). Germline values: CDR1 ENHRY, CDR2 SYGVKD. The V end was cut by 7 bases, the J end by 8 bases, with 15 bases between. This CDR3 spans 13 amino acids. In DNA, the CDR3 is TGTGCCATCACCAGAGCAGGGACGGATGAGCAGTTCTTC. Amino acid sequence: CAITRAGTDEQFF.

The rearrangement joins TRBV6-5 to TRBJ2-1; D unresolved. The V gene's germline CDR1 is MNHEY and CDR2 SVGAGI. The V and J ends lost 4 bases and 10 bases respectively, with 14 bases between them. The CDR3 runs to 13 residues. The CDR3 protein is CASSSSVVKEQFF. CDR3 nucleotide sequence: TGTGCCAGCAGTTCCTCCGTTGTAAAGGAGCAGTTCTTC.